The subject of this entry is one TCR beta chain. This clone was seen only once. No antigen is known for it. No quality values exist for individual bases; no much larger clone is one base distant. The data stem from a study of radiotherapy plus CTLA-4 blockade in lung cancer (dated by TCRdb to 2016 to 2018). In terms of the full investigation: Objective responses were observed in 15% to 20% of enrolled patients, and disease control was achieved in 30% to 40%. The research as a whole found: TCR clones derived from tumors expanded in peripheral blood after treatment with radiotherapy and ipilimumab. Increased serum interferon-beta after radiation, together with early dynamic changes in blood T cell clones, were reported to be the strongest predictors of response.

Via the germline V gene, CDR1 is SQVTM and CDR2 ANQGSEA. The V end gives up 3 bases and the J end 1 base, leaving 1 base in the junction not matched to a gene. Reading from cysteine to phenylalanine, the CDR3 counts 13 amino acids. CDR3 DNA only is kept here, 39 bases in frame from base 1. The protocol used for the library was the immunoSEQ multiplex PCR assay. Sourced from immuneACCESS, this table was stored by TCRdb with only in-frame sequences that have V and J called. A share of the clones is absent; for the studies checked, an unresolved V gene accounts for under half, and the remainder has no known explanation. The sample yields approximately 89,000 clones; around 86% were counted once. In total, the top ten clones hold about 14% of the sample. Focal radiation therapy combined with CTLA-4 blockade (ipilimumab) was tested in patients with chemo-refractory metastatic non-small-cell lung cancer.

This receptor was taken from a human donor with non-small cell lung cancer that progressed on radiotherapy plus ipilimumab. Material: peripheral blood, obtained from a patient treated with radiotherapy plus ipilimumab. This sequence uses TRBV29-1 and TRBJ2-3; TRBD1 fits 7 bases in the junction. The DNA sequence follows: TGCAGCGTTGAGCAGGGGGGCACAGATACGCAGTATTTT. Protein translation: CSVEQGGTDTQYF.